This note documents a single T cell receptor beta chain sequence. The data derive from a study of blood T cell repertoires in COVID-19. The table came from immunoSEQ multiplex PCR; TCRdb's copy has only in-frame clones and leaves some out. The sample records some 70,000 clones, about 80% being singletons. With 3 bases removed from V and 6 bases from J, the gap between germline ends came to 12 bases. The germline V gene encodes CDR1 ENHRY and CDR2 SYGVKD. The CDR3 contains 15 residues. Sequencing was done on a sample of peripheral blood. The chain links TRBV10-3 to TRBJ1-6, with D perhaps matching TRBD1 (5 bases). This TCR was recovered from a woman aged 60-75 years with acute or convalescent COVID-19. DNA of the CDR3: TGTGCCATCAGTGATAAAGGGGTGACTAATTCACCCCTCCACTTT. Protein product: CAISDKGVTNSPLHF.